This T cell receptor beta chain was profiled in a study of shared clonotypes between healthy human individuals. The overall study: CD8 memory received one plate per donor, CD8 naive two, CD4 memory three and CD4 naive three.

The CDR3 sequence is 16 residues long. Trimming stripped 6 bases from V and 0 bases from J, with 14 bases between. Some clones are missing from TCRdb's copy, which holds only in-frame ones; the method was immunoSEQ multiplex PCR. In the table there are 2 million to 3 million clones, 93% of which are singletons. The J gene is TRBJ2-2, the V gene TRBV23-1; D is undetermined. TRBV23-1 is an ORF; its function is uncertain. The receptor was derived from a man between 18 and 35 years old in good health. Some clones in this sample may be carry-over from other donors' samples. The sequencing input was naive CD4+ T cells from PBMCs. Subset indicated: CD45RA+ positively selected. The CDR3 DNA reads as TGCGCCAGCAGCCAACGACACAAAGCGAACACCGGGGAGCTGTTTTTT. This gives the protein CASSQRHKANTGELFF.